This T cell receptor beta chain derives from a study of identical twins (dated by TCRdb to the mid-2010s). As for the study more broadly: TCR alpha and beta repertoires from monozygotic twins, unrelated adults of various ages and cord blood were deep-sequenced to test whether fetal clonotypes persist. Replicate twin experiments were performed at different times using different library preparation protocols to rule out contamination.

From cysteine to phenylalanine, the CDR3 is 13 amino acids long. Kept here is only the CDR3 DNA, which spans 39 bases and is read in frame from base 1. General study outcomes and caveats: Because the same donors could not be followed over many years, the conclusions depended on cross-sectional statistical analysis. Abundant cord blood beta clonotypes carried fewer insertions; young adult naive repertoires showed a weaker similar trend, while memory repertoires showed none. Invariant T cells such as MAIT and iNKT could partly confound zero-insertion analyses, though diverse VJ usage argued against this for most clonotypes. In beta out-of-frame sequences, excess twin sharing was weaker, because having fewer shared sequences lowered the signal-to-noise ratio. Out-of-frame TCR alpha sharing in monozygotic twins was systematically underestimated by recombination models, whereas sharing between unrelated individuals was in agreement with the recombination models. Out-of-frame TCR alpha sequences shared between twins showed an excess of low generation-probability sequences compared with coincidental sharing between unrelated individuals.

The library was obtained by 5' RACE. TCRdb names Illumina HiSeq 2000 as the instrument used. Template switching added a universal primer binding site, and the final cDNA carried a unique molecular identifier that allowed TCR cDNA molecules to be counted accurately. First-strand cDNA for TCR alpha and beta chains was synthesized from specific primers in the conserved constant-segment region. To control for contamination, every cDNA library was double barcoded, receiving both a SMART-Mk sample barcode and Illumina barcodes. TruSeq adapter sequences along with Illumina sample barcodes were introduced in two successive PCR steps. Sequencing of the TCR alpha and beta cDNA libraries was done on the Illumina HiSeq platform using custom primers. As for the authors' bioinformatics: Raw reads were processed with MiGEC to extract unique molecular identifiers, and MiXCR was used to determine CDR3 positions. Recombination models were inferred per individual with the repgenHMM and IGoR tools using an EM algorithm. Shared clonotypes were analyzed with the tcR package in R, and sharing was normalized by the product of cloneset sizes. Out-of-frame nonproductive sequences were analyzed to study raw recombination free of thymic and clonal selection effects. TCRdb trimmed public reads at Q25 via fastp, called clones via MiXCR and kept in-frame beta chains. Records with the same CDR3 protein are collapsed into one entry carrying the most frequent genes and DNA. The V and J calls and clone size come from TCRdb's table, not from the authors' own analysis. For this sample there are 400,000 to 550,000 distinct CDR3 sequences; approximately 24% appear just once. 2.9% of the sample goes to the ten largest clones.

Details on this clonotype: It lacks a known antigen. Per-base qualities were not stored, and no clone one base away is much larger.

All donors were healthy Caucasians. The twin cohort comprised three pairs of female monozygotic twins, all aged roughly 18 to 30 years. CD4+ and CD8+ T cell populations were isolated with positive isolation kits from Invitrogen. Another study also made use of these data, one on T cells expressing NK-cell markers. As noted in the second study: In sorted CD3+CD56+NKG2C+, CD3+CD56+NKG2C- and CD3+CD56-NKG2C+ T-cell subsets from several donors, TCR beta-chain repertoires were profiled. Among the eight sequenced donors, seven were HCMV-seropositive and one was HCMV-seronegative. In several experiments an anti-gammadeltaTCR antibody was added to restrict sorting to alphabetaTCR-expressing T cells. In about 6 donors, the dominant CD3+CD56+NKG2C+ clonotypes were found to rank among the top 10 CD8+ clonotypes and to make up about 1.0-8% of CD8+ T cells. Those dominant clonotypes were again the most abundant among CD3+CD56-NKG2C+ cells in a handful of donors, at roughly 25-65%. Whether the expanded NKG2C-expressing T cell clones were specific for HCMV antigens was left unclear. The eight sequenced donors were randomly selected healthy volunteers, three men and five women. HCMV serostatus was determined by detecting HCMV-specific IgG in serum with a commercial ELISA kit. Reads were demultiplexed and grouped by UMI with MIGEC, and clonotypes were assembled and quantified with MiTCR. Only TCR cDNA sequences supported by at least two reads were kept to exclude erroneous sequences. The tcR package was used for downstream repertoire analysis, and clonotypes were matched between fractions using CDR3 nucleotide sequence together with V segment. Antigen specificity was annotated against VDJdb with VDJmatch, allowing one amino acid substitution in CDR3.

This clonotype was sampled from a woman between 18 and 29 years old in good health. Input material: CD4+ T cells sorted from blood. The chain is assembled from TRBV21-1 and TRBJ2-1; the DNA was not used to check the table's D call, TRBD1. TRBV21-1 is tagged as a pseudogene. The DNA sequence reads TGTGCCAGCAGCAAGGGGGGTGAGAACGAGCAGTTCTTC. Its coded protein is CASSKGGENEQFF.